The rows below give T cell receptor beta chains drawn from one sample of a study of vaccination effects on CD4 cells after COVID-19. No antigen is known for these receptors. The assay was immunoSEQ multiplex PCR, and TCRdb's table has in-frame clones only and misses some. The data show tens of thousands of clones, with around 74% seen just once and about 16% held by the top ten. This specimen consisted of CD4+ T cells from PBMCs cultured without peptide, obtained after COVID-19 vaccination. The origin of the receptors is a human donor who received a COVID-19 vaccine. Both conserved end residues are part of each CDR3. D genes are given only for firm matches. Clone size is shown for a subset of rows, as once, few, many or a class of expanded clone.

TRBV2,NA,TRBJ1-4,few,CASAGTEKLFF,TGTGCCAGCGCAGGGACGGAAAAACTGTTTTTT
TRBV18,NA,TRBJ1-3,NA,CASSPDRLSGNTIYF,TGTGCCAGCTCACCTGACAGGCTCTCTGGAAACACCATATATTTT
TRBV5-1,TRBD2,TRBJ2-5,NA,CASSLALTSGGETQYF,TGCGCCAGCAGCTTGGCGCTAACTAGCGGGGGGGAGACCCAGTACTTC
TRBV13,NA,TRBJ2-7,NA,CASSLGQGLPSGRYF,TGTGCCAGCAGCTTAGGACAGGGCCTCCCTTCGGGCCGGTACTTC
TRBV2,NA,TRBJ1-2,NA,CASSEGSVGGYTF,TGTGCCAGCAGTGAGGGCAGCGTCGGAGGCTACACCTTC
TRBV9,TRBD1,TRBJ1-2,NA,CASSATGGGYGYTF,TGTGCCAGCAGCGCTACAGGGGGCGGGTATGGCTACACCTTC
TRBV19,TRBD1,TRBJ1-3,few,CASRRDRSSGNTIYF,TGTGCCAGTCGGAGGGACAGGTCCTCTGGAAACACCATATATTTT
TRBV4-1,TRBD2,TRBJ2-3,NA,CASSQDLAGVKDTQYF,TGCGCCAGCAGCCAAGATCTAGCGGGAGTCAAAGATACGCAGTATTTT
TRBV5-1,TRBD1,TRBJ1-2,NA,CASSHDRGQYGYTF,TGCGCCAGCAGCCACGACAGGGGGCAATATGGCTACACCTTC
TRBV5-4,TRBD1,TRBJ1-2,NA,CASSSTGRGHYGYTF,TGTGCCAGCAGCTCGACAGGGAGGGGGCACTATGGCTACACCTTC
TRBV6-1,NA,TRBJ2-3,NA,CASSDRGTSTDTQYF,TGTGCCAGCAGTGACAGGGGGACTAGCACAGATACGCAGTATTTT
TRBV10-3,NA,TRBJ1-1,NA,CATKTETDSSGEAFF,TGTGCCACCAAGACAGAGACCGACTCTTCTGGTGAAGCTTTCTTT
TRBV5-4,NA,TRBJ2-1,NA,CASSSRGTADNEQFF,TGTGCCAGCAGCTCCCGGGGGACGGCTGACAATGAGCAGTTCTTC
TRBV24-1,NA,TRBJ1-1,NA,CATSDLLGEAFF,TGTGCCACCAGTGATTTGTTGGGAGAAGCTTTCTTT
TRBV18,NA,TRBJ1-1,NA,CASSPQGLDTEAFF,TGTGCCAGCTCACCCCAGGGGCTAGACACTGAAGCTTTCTTT
TRBV9,NA,TRBJ2-3,few,CASSVQASPSTDTQYF,TGTGCCAGCAGCGTCCAAGCTAGTCCTAGCACAGATACGCAGTATTTT
TRBV6-4,TRBD1,TRBJ1-2,NA,CASSTGTGRYGYTF,TGTGCCAGCAGCACGGGGACAGGGCGTTATGGCTACACCTTC
TRBV5-1,TRBD1,TRBJ1-1,NA,CASSFSGTGALNTEAFF,TGCGCCAGCAGCTTTTCCGGGACAGGAGCCTTGAACACTGAAGCTTTCTTT
TRBV30,TRBD1,TRBJ2-3,NA,CAWSRSKGATDTQYF,TGTGCCTGGAGTAGGAGTAAGGGGGCGACAGATACGCAGTATTTT
TRBV6-1,NA,TRBJ1-5,few,CASSEGLRVRGNQPQHF,TGTGCCAGCAGTGAAGGTTTGAGGGTACGTGGCAATCAGCCCCAGCATTTT
TRBV19,NA,TRBJ2-6,NA,CASSTTRSGANVLTF,TGTGCCAGCTCCACGACGCGGTCTGGGGCCAACGTCCTGACTTTC
TRBV7-2,NA,TRBJ1-3,NA,CASSLYVGSGNTIYF,TGTGCCAGCAGCTTATATGTCGGCTCTGGAAACACCATATATTTT
TRBV6-6,NA,TRBJ2-3,NA,CASSSTGRTDTQYF,TGTGCCAGCAGTTCCACAGGTCGGACAGATACGCAGTATTTT
TRBV2,TRBD1,TRBJ2-7,NA,CASSWYGQGKGEQYF,TGTGCCAGCAGTTGGTATGGACAGGGGAAGGGAGAGCAGTACTTC
TRBV19,NA,TRBJ1-5,few,CASSIGTLSNQPQHF,TGTGCCAGTAGTATTGGGACCCTTAGCAATCAGCCCCAGCATTTT
TRBV4-3,NA,TRBJ2-5,NA,CASSQAPTSGQETQYF,TGCGCCAGCAGCCAAGCGCCAACGAGCGGCCAAGAGACCCAGTACTTC
TRBV4-1,NA,TRBJ1-2,few,CASSQVGSVGRDGYTF,TGCGCCAGCAGCCAAGTTGGGAGTGTAGGAAGGGATGGCTACACCTTC
TRBV3-1/TRBV3-2,TRBD2,TRBJ2-7,NA,CASSALAGGTYEQYF,TGTGCCAGCAGCGCTCTAGCGGGAGGCACCTACGAGCAGTACTTC
TRBV7-3,TRBD2,TRBJ2-3,once,CASSPGGVQDTQYF,TGTGCCAGCAGCCCGGGGGGGGTACAGGATACGCAGTATTTT
TRBV15,TRBD1,TRBJ1-6,NA,CATQGQFNSPLHF,TGTGCCACTCAGGGACAGTTCAATTCACCCCTCCACTTT
TRBV2,NA,TRBJ1-2,NA,CASTQGYGYTF,TGTGCCAGCACCCAGGGTTATGGCTACACCTTC
TRBV4-1,NA,TRBJ2-3,NA,CASSQVDPPTQYF,TGCGCCAGCAGCCAAGTCGATCCCCCAACGCAGTATTTT